These 18 T cell receptor beta chains came from one sample sequenced in a study of blood T cell repertoires in COVID-19. Produced via immunoSEQ multiplex PCR; TCRdb's table is partial and in-frame only. The sample lists roughly 18,000 clones, 80% occurring once. The source material was peripheral blood. The receptor source for this set is a man older than 75 with acute or convalescent COVID-19.

J is TRBJ1-1 and V is TRBV18, with TRBD1 as a possible D gene (6 bases). Germline loops: CDR1 KGHSH, CDR2 LQKENI. V shed 3 bases and J shed 4 bases, with 12 bases lying between them. This CDR3 is built from 14 residues. The CDR3 sequence is CASSPQGRRTEAFF. The DNA of the CDR3 is TGTGCCAGCTCACCTCAGGGGCGCCGCACTGAAGCTTTCTTT.

This chain joins TRBV5-8 and TRBJ1-3, with D unclear. Per germline, CDR1 SGHTS and CDR2 YDEGEE. The CDR3 runs to 15 residues. The V gene lost 0 bases and the J gene lost 4 bases, with 11 bases spanning the gap. CDR3 in amino acids: CASSLVIRRGNTIYF. CDR3 DNA sequence: TGTGCCAGCAGCTTGGTTATAAGGCGGGGAAACACCATATATTTT.

The V call is TRBV6-5, the J call TRBJ1-1; D is perhaps TRBD1 (5 bases). The CDR3 spans 15 residues. V gave up 5 bases and J gave up 1 base, with 14 bases separating them. Germline loops: CDR1 MNHEY, CDR2 SVGAGI. CDR3 nucleotide sequence: TGTGCCAGCAGTCTGGGGCGGAATGCGAACACTGAAGCTTTCTTT. It encodes CASSLGRNANTEAFF.

The chain uses TRBV6-2 or TRBV6-3 and TRBJ1-4; TRBD1 aligns across 8 bases. The ends lost 5 bases at V and 6 bases at J; junction bases unmatched: 5. From germline, CDR1 is MNHEY and CDR2 SVGEGT. This CDR3 spans 14 amino acids. CDR3 protein: CASSRQGLDEKLFF. The CDR3 DNA follows: TGTGCCAGCAGTCGACAGGGGTTGGATGAAAAACTGTTTTTT.

The gene calls are TRBV4-2 and TRBJ1-4; D unclear. Trimming removed 2 bases from V and 0 bases from J, with 7 bases in between. This CDR3 region has 15 residues. Germline V CDR1 and CDR2: LGHNA, YNFKEQ. As DNA, the CDR3 is TGTGCCAGCAGCCAACTTGGAGCAACTAATGAAAAACTGTTTTTT. This gives the protein CASSQLGATNEKLFF.

The chain employs TRBV6-2 or TRBV6-3 and TRBJ1-5; D unclear. The CDR3 consists of 16 residues. In germline, CDR1 is MNHEY, CDR2 SVGEGT. V lost 2 bases, J lost 2 bases, and 13 bases lay in between. CDR3 loop: CASSYPRRGGNQPQHF. The CDR3 nucleotides read TGTGCCAGCAGTTACCCGCGGCGGGGTGGCAATCAGCCCCAGCATTTT.

The CDR3 DNA reads as TGTGCCAGCAGCCCCGTCCCTTCGAGCTCCTACGAGCAGTACTTC. This encodes CASSPVPSSSYEQYF. The chain recombines TRBV5-6 with TRBJ2-7, with D uncertain. The V gene's germline CDR1 is SGHDT and CDR2 YYEEEE. V was trimmed by 4 bases and J by 0 bases, leaving 14 bases between them. The CDR3 is made up of 15 amino acids.

This sequence joins TRBV7-2 and TRBJ2-7, with 9 bases fitting TRBD1. CDR1 is SGHTA and CDR2 is FQGNSA in the germline V gene. V shed 5 bases and J 3 bases; nucleotides not matched to a gene: 2. This CDR3 is built from 13 residues. The CDR3 here is CASSRDRDYEQYF. CDR3 sequence (DNA): TGTGCCAGCAGCCGGGACAGGGACTACGAGCAGTACTTC.

The gene calls are TRBV7-3 and TRBJ2-2; no definite D call. Germline V lookup: CDR1 SGHTA, CDR2 FQGTGA. V lost 0 bases and J 6 bases, leaving 5 bases between the germline ends. The CDR3 consists of 13 residues. The CDR3 is CASSLTGSGELFF. For the CDR3, the DNA is TGTGCCAGCAGCTTAACGGGCTCCGGGGAGCTGTTTTTT.

This chain connects TRBV18 to TRBJ1-4; unclear D gene. The germline V gene encodes CDR1 KGHSH and CDR2 LQKENI. This CDR3 comprises 16 residues. V dropped 3 bases and J dropped 0 bases, with 11 bases sitting between them. The CDR3 loop reads CASSPSSGSTNEKLFF. CDR3 nucleotides: TGTGCCAGCTCACCGTCGTCGGGTTCAACTAATGAAAAACTGTTTTTT.

The chain has TRBV7-2 and TRBJ1-2, with TRBD1 matching 7 bases. J gave up 1 base and V 3 bases, and 5 bases lay outside the gene matches. Germline CDR1 and CDR2: SGHTA and FQGNSA. This CDR3 has 15 amino acids. Here the CDR3 DNA reads TGTGCCAGCAGCTTTTCCTGGGACAGTAACTATGGCTACACCTTC. Translating it yields CASSFSWDSNYGYTF.

The V and J genes are TRBV7-9 and TRBJ1-4, with D perhaps TRBD1 (6 bases). Trimming pared 5 bases from V and 8 bases from J, leaving 18 bases between. The CDR3 covers 15 residues. Germline CDR1 SEHNR, CDR2 FQNEAQ (reference sequence). CDR3 DNA sequence: TGTGCCAGCAGCACACAGGGAGGGGCGGCAGAAAAACTGTTTTTT. Translation: CASSTQGGAAEKLFF.

The chain recombines TRBV29-1 with TRBJ2-5; TRBD2 matches 9 bases. Germline CDR1 is SQVTM and CDR2 is ANQGSEA. The CDR3 runs 15 residues. With 6 bases clipped from V and 4 bases from J, the junction kept 12 bases outside the gene matches. CDR3 residues: CSVAPRLAAGETQYF. In DNA, the CDR3 is TGCAGCGTAGCCCCAAGACTAGCGGCTGGAGAGACCCAGTACTTC.

CDR3 sequence (DNA): TGTGCCACCCACGGGGGTAGTCAGCCCCAGCATTTT. It translates to CATHGGSQPQHF. The V call is TRBV6-5, the J call TRBJ1-5; TRBD1 is a possible D gene (5 bases). There are 12 residues in the CDR3. The ends were cut back, 10 bases at V and 6 bases at J, with 13 bases in the middle. Germline assignment: CDR1 MNHEY and CDR2 SVGAGI.

The V gene is TRBV4-2, the J gene TRBJ2-4, with D unclear. The length of the CDR3 is 16 residues. V lost 4 bases and J 0 bases, leaving 13 bases between the germline ends. Germline loops: CDR1 LGHNA, CDR2 YNFKEQ. The CDR3 nucleotides read TGTGCCAGCAGCCCCGACGGAGAAATAGCCAAAAACATTCAGTACTTC. Encoded protein: CASSPDGEIAKNIQYF.

V and J are TRBV3-1 (or the pseudogene TRBV3-2) and TRBJ2-3; TRBD2 agrees at 11 bases. Unmatched junction bases numbered 0, after V lost 1 base and J lost 3 bases. This CDR3 spans 15 amino acids. Germline V gives CDR1 LGHDT, CDR2 YNNKEL (reference sequence). The CDR3 protein is CASSQASGGTDTQYF. The CDR3 DNA reads TGTGCCAGCAGCCAAGCTAGCGGGGGGACAGATACGCAGTATTTT.

This chain links TRBV7-2 with TRBJ2-3; 14 nucleotides match TRBD2. V lost 4 bases, J lost 0 bases, and 6 bases stayed unmatched. This CDR3 has 18 amino acids. Per germline, CDR1 SGHTA and CDR2 FQGNSA. The CDR3 sequence is CASSSVTSGGASTDTQYF. The CDR3 region has the DNA TGTGCCAGCAGCTCGGTGACTAGCGGGGGGGCTAGCACAGATACGCAGTATTTT. The full variable domain, its missing parts supplied by reference TRBV7-2 and TRBJ2-3, is GAGVSQSPSNKVTEKGKDVELRCDPISGHTALYWYRQSLGQGLEFLIYFQGNSAPDKSGLPSDRFSAERTGGSVSTLTIQRTQQEDSAVYLCASSSVTSGGASTDTQYFGPGTRLTVL.

This clone was observed once. This chain connects TRBV7-2 to TRBJ2-5; 7 positions match TRBD1. The CDR3 spans 13 residues. CDR1 and CDR2 from the germline V gene are SGHTA and FQGNSA. Losses at the gene ends were 2 bases for V and 5 bases for J; bases not matched to a gene: 2. CDR3 amino acids: CASSLQGEETQYF. CDR3 bases: TGTGCCAGCAGCTTACAGGGGGAGGAGACCCAGTACTTC.